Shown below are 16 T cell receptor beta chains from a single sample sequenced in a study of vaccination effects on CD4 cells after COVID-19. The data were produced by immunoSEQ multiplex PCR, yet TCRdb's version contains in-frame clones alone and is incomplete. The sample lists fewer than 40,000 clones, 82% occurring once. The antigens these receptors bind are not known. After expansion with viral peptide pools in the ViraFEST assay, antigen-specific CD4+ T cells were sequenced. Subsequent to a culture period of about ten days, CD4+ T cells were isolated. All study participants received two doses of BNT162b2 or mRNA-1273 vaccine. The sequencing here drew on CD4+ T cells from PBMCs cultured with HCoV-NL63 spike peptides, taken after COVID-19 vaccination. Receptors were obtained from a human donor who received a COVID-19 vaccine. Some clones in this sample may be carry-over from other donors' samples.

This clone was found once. The CDR3 sequence: CASSGQSSYEQYV. The CDR3 DNA reads TGTGCCAGCTCGGGACAGAGCTCCTACGAGCAGTACGTC. The chain is built from TRBV18 and TRBJ2-7, with 7 bases that match TRBD1. In germline, CDR1 is KGHSH, CDR2 LQKENI. Trimming at V came to 6 bases and at J to 0 bases, leaving 2 bases not matched to a gene. This CDR3 has 13 residues.

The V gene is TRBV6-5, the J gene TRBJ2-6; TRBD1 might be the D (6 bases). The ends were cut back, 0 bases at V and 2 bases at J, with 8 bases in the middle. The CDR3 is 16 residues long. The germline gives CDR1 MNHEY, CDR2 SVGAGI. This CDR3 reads CASSYSSGAGANVLTF. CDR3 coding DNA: TGTGCCAGCAGTTACTCGTCAGGGGCTGGGGCCAACGTCCTGACTTTC.

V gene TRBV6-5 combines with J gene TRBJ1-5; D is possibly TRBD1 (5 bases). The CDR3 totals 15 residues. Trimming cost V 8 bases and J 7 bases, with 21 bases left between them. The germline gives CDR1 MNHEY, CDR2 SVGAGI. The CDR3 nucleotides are TGTGCCAGCTGCCGAATGGCGCGGGGGGACCAGCCCCAGCATTTT. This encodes CASCRMARGDQPQHF.

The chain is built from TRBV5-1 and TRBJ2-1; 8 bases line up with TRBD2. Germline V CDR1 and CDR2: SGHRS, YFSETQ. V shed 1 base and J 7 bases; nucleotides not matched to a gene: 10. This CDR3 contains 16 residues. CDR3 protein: CASSLPGTSPSNEQFF. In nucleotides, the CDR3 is TGCGCCAGCAGCTTGCCCGGGACTAGTCCAAGTAATGAGCAGTTCTTC.

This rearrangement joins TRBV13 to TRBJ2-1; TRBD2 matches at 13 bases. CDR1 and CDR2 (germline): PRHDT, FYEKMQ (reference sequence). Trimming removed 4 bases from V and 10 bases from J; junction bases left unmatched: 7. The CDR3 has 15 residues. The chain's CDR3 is CASSSTSGGAGEQFF. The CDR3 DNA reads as TGTGCCAGCAGCTCAACTAGCGGGGGGGCCGGAGAGCAGTTCTTC. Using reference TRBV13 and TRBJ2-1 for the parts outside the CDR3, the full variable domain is AAGVIQSPRHLIKEKRETATLKCYPIPRHDTVYWYQQGPGQDPQFLISFYEKMQSDKGSIPDRFSAQQFSDYHSELNMSSLELGDSALYFCASSSTSGGAGEQFFGPGTRLTVL.

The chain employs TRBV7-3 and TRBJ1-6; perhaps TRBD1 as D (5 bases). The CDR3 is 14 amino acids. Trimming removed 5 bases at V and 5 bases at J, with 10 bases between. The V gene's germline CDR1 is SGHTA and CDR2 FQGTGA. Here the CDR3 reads CASSLGPHNSPLHF. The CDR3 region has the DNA TGTGCCAGCAGCCTGGGACCGCATAATTCACCCCTCCACTTT. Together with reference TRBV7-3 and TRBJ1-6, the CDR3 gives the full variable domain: GAGVSQTPSNKVTEKGKYVELRCDPISGHTALYWYRQSLGQGPEFLIYFQGTGAADDSGLPNDRFFAVRPEGSVSTLKIQRTERGDSAVYLCASSLGPHNSPLHFGNGTRLTVT.

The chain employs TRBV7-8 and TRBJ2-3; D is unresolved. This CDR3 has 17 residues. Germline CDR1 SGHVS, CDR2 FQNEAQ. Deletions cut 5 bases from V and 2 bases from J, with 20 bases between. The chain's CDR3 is CASSTRPIALITDTQYF. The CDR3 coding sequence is TGTGCCAGCAGCACTCGACCGATCGCTCTTATCACAGATACGCAGTATTTT.

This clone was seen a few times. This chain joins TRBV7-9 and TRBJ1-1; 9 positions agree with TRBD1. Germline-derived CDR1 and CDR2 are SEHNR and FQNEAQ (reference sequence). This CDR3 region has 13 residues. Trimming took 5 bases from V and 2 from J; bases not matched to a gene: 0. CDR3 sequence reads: CASSTGGNTEAFF. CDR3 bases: TGTGCCAGCAGCACAGGGGGCAACACTGAAGCTTTCTTT.

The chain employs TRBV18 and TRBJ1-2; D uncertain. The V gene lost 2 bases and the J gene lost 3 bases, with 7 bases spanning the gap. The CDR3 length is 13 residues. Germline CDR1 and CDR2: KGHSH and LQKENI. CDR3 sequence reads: CASSPVRDYGYTF. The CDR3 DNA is TGTGCCAGCTCACCAGTTCGGGACTATGGCTACACCTTC.

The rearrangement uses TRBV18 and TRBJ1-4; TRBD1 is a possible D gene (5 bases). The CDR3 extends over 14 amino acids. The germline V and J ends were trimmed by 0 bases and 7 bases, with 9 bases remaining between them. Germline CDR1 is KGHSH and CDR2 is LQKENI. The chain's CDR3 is CASSPPWGFEKLFF. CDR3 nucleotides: TGTGCCAGCTCACCACCCTGGGGGTTTGAAAAACTGTTTTTT.

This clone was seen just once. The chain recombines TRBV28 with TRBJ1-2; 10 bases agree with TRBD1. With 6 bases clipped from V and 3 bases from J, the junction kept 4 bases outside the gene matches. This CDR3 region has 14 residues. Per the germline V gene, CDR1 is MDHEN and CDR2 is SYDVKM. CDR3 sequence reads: CASRTGGAYYGYTF. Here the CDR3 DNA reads TGTGCCAGCAGGACAGGGGGCGCATACTATGGCTACACCTTC.

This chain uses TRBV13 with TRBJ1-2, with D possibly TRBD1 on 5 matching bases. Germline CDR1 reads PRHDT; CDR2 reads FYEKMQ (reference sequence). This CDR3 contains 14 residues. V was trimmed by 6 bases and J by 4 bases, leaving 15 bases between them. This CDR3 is CASRMTRQSYGYTF. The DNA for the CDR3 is TGTGCCAGCAGAATGACGCGACAGTCCTATGGCTACACCTTC.

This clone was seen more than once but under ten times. The CDR3 nucleotides read TGTGCCAGCTCACGACAGGGATTTGATTCACCCCTCCACTTT. This encodes CASSRQGFDSPLHF. The V and J genes are TRBV18 and TRBJ1-6; 7 positions match TRBD1. CDR1 and CDR2 (germline): KGHSH, LQKENI. CDR3 length: 14 residues. Trimming cost V 4 bases and J 8 bases; bases outside gene matches: 5.

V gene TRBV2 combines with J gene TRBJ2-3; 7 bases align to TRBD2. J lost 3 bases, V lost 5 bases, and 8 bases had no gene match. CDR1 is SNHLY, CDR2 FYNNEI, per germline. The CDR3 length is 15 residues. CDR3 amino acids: CASSLRLAGTDTQYF. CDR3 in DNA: TGTGCCAGCAGTCTCCGACTAGCCGGGACAGATACGCAGTATTTT.

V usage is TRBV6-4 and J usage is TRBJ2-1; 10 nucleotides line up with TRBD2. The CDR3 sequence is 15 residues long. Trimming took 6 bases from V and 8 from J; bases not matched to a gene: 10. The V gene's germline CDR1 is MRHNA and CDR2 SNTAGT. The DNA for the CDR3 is TGTGCCAGCAGGGACCTACAGCGGGGGGGCTATGAGCAGTTCTTC. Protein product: CASRDLQRGGYEQFF.

This CDR3 is CASSQAQGTYGYTF. The DNA for the CDR3 is TGTGCCAGCAGCCAGGCACAGGGAACCTATGGCTACACCTTC. J is TRBJ1-2 and V is TRBV3-1 (or the pseudogene TRBV3-2); tentatively, D is TRBD1 (6 bases). CDR3 length equals 14 residues. Germline assignment: CDR1 LGHDT and CDR2 YNNKEL (reference sequence). V lost 3 bases, J lost 4 bases, and 12 bases lay in between.